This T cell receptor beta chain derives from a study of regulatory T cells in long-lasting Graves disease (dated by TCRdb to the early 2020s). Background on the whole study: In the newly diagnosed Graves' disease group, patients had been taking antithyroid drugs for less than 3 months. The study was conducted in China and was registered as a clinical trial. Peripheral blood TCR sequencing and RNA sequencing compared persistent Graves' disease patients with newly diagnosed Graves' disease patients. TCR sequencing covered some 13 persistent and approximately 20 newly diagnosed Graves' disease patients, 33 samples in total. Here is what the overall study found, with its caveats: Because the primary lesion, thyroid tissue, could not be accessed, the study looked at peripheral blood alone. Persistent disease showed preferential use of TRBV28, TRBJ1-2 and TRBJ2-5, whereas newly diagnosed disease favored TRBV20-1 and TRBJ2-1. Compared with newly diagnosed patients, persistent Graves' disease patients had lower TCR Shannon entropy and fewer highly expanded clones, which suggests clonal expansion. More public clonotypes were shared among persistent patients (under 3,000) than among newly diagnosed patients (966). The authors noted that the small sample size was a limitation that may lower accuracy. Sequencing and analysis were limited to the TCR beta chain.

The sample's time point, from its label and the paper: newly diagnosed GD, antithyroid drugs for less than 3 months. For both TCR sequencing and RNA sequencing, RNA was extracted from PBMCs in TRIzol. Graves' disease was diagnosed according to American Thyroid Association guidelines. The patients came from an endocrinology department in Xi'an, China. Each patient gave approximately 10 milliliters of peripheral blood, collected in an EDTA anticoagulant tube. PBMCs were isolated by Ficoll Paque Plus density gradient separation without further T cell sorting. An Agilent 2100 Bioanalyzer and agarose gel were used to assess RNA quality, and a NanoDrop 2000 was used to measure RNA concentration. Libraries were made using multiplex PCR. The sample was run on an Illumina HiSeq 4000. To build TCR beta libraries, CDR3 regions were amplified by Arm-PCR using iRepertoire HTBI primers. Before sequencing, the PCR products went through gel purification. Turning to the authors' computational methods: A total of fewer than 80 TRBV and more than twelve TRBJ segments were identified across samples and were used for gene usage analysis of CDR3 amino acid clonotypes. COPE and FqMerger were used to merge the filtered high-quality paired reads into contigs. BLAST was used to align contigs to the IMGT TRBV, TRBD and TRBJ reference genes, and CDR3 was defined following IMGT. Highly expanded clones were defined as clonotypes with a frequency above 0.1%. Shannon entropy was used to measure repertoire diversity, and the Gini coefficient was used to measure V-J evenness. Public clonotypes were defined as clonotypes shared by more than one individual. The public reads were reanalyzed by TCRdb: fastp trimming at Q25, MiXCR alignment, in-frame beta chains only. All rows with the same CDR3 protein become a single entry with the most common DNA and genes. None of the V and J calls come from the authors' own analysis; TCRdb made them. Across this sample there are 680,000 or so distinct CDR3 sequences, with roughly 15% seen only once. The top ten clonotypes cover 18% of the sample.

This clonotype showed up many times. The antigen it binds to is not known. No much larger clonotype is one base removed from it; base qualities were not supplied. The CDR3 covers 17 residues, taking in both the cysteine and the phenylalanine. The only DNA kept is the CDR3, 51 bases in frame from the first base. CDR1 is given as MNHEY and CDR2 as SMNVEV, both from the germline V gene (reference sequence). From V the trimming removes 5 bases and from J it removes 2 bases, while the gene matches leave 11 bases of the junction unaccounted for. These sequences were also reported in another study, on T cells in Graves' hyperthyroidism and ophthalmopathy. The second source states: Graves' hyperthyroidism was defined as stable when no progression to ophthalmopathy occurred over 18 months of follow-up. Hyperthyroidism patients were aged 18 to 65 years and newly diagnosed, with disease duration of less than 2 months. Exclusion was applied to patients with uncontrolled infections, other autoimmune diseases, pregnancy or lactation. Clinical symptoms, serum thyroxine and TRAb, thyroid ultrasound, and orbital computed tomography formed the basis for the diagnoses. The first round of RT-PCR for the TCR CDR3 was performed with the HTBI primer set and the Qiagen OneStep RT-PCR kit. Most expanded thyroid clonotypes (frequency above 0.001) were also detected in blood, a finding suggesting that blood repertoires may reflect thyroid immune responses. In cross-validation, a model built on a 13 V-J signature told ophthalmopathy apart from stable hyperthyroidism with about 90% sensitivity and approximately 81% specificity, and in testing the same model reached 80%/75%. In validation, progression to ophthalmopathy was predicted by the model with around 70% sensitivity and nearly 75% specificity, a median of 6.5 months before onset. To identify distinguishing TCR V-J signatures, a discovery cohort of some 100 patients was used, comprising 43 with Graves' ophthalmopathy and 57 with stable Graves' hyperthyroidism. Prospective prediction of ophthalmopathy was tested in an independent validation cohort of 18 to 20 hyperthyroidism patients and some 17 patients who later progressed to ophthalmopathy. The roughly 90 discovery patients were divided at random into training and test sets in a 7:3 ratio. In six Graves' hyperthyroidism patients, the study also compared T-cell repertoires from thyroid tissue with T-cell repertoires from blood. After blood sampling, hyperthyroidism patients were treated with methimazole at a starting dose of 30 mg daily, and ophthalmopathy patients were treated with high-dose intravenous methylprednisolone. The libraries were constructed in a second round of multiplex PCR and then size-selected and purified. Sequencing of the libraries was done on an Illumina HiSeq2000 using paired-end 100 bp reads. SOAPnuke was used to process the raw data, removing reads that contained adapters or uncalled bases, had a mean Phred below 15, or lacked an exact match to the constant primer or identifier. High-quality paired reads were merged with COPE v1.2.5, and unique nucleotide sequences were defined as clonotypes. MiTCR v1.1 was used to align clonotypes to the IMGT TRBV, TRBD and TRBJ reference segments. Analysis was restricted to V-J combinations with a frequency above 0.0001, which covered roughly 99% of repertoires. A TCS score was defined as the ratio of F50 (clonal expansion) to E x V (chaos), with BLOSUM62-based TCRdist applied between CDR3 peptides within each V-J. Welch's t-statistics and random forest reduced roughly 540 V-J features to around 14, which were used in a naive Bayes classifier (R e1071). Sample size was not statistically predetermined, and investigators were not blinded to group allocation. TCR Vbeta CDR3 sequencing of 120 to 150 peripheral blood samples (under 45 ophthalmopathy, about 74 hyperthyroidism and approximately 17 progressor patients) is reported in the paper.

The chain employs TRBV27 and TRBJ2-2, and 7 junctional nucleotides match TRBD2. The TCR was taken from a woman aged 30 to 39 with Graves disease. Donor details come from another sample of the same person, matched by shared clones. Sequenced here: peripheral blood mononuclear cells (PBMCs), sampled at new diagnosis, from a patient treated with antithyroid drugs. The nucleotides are TGTGCCAGCAGTACCTCGGGCGGGAGTATCAACACCGGGGAGCTGTTTTTT. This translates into CASSTSGGSINTGELFF.